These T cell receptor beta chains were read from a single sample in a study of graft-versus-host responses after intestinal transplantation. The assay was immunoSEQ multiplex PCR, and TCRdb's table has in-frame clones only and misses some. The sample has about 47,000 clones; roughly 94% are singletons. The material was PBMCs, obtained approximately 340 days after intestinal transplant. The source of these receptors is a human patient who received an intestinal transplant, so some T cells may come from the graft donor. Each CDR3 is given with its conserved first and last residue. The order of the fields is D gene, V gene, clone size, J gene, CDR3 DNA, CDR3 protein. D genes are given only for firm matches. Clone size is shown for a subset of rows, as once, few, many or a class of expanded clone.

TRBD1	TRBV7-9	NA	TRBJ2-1	TGTGCCACCCCCCCCGGGACAGGGGGAGAATGGGATGAGCAGTTCTTC	CATPPGTGGEWDEQFF
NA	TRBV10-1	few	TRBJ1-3	TGCGCCAGCAGAAGTGGCTCTGGAAACACCATATATTTT	CASRSGSGNTIYF
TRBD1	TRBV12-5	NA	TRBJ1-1	TGTGCTAGTGGTTTGCCTTCAGGGGGTCGGCCCCTGAACACTGAAGCTTTCTTT	CASGLPSGGRPLNTEAFF
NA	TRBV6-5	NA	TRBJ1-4	TGTGCCAGCAGTGAAGGGATCCCGGAAAAACTGTTTTTT	CASSEGIPEKLFF
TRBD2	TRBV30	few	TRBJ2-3	TGTGCCTGGAGTATGGGGACTAGCGTAGGCACAGATACGCAGTATTTT	CAWSMGTSVGTDTQYF
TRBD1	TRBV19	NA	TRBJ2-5	TGTGCCAGTACCTCACAGGGGGAAGAGACCCAGTACTTC	CASTSQGEETQYF
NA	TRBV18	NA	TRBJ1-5	TGTGCCAGCTCCCCGGAAGGGGCCTATAGCAATCAGCCCCAGCATTTT	CASSPEGAYSNQPQHF
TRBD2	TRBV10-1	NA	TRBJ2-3	TGCGCCAGCAGTAAGACTAGCGGGGGTCGAGATACGCAGTATTTT	CASSKTSGGRDTQYF
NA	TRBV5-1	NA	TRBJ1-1	TGCGCCAGCAGCCTCCCCGCGAACACTGAAGCTTTCTTT	CASSLPANTEAFF
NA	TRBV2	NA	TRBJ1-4	TGTGCCAGCAGTGGGGGGGGTACAACTAATGAAAAACTGTTTTTT	CASSGGGTTNEKLFF
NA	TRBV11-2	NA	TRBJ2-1	TGTGCCAGCAGCTTTGGGCAGGGCGGCTACAATGAGCAGTTCTTC	CASSFGQGGYNEQFF
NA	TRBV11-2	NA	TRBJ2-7	TGTGCCAGCAGCTTAGATTTTTGGGACGGGTCCTACGAGCAGTACTTC	CASSLDFWDGSYEQYF
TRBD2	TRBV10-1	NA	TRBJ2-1	TGCGCCAGCAGTGAGGGTTTAGCGGGAGGGGCGCAGTTCTTC	CASSEGLAGGAQFF
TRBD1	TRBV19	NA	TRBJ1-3	TGTGCCAGTGGCCCGGGACAGGGGGCTCCTTCTGGAAACACCATATATTTT	CASGPGQGAPSGNTIYF
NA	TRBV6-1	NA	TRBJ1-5	TGTGCCAGCAGTGAACAGGGATATGACCTCTATAGCAATCAGCCCCAGCATTTT	CASSEQGYDLYSNQPQHF
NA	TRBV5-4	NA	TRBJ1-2	TGTGCCAGCAGCTTGGACAGCTATGGCTACACCTTC	CASSLDSYGYTF
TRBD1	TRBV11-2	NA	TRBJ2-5	TGTGCCAGCAGCTTAGAGTCCCCAGGGGGCGAATGGGAGACCCAGTACTTC	CASSLESPGGEWETQYF
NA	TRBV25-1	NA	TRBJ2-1	TGTGCCAGCAGTGCCGCCCAGGGGGGCAATGAGCAGTTCTTC	CASSAAQGGNEQFF
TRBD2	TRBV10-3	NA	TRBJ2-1	TGTGCCATCAGCCTAGGGACTAGCGGGGGCCCATTCTCCTACAATGAGCAGTTCTTC	CAISLGTSGGPFSYNEQFF
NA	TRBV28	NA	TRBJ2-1	TGTGCCAGCATCGCGCAGCGGGCATCCTACAATGAGCAGTTCTTC	CASIAQRASYNEQFF
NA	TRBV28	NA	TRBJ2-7	TGTGCCAGCAGTTTATATAACGCCATTTCCTACGAGCAGTACTTC	CASSLYNAISYEQYF
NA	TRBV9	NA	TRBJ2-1	TGTGCCAGCAGCGTAGGGGGACGCATGGCGTACAATGAGCAGTTCTTC	CASSVGGRMAYNEQFF
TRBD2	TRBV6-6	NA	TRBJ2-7	TGTGCCAGCAGTTACGAAGTAGCGGGGTCCAACGAGCAGTACTTC	CASSYEVAGSNEQYF
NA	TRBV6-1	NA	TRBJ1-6	TGTGCCAGCAGCCGCAAGTTGTATTCACCCCTCCACTTT	CASSRKLYSPLHF
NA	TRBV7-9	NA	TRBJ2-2	TGTCACACTCACGGGCCCACGAACACCGGGGAGCTGTTTTTT	CHTHGPTNTGELFF
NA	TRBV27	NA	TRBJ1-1	TGTGCCAGCAGTATGGGGACGGTGAACACTGAAGCTTTCTTT	CASSMGTVNTEAFF
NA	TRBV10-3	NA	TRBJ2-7	TGTGCCATCAGTTCAAGGGGCCCTGGGAACGAGCAGTACTTC	CAISSRGPGNEQYF
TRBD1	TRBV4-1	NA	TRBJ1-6	TGCGCCAGCAGCCAGCACCTCGTACAGGGGGGTAATTCACCCCTCCACTTT	CASSQHLVQGGNSPLHF
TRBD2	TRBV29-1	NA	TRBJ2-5	TGCAGCGTCTCCCTCCGCGGGAGTGAAGAGACCCAGTACTTC	CSVSLRGSEETQYF
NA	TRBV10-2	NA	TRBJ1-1	TGCGCCAGCGTCGGATTGAACACTGAAGCTTTCTTT	CASVGLNTEAFF
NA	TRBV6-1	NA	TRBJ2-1	TGTGCCAGCAGACCCCTACAGGGAACTGAGCAGTTCTTC	CASRPLQGTEQFF
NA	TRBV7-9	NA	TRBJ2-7	TGTGCCAGCAGCTCTCCGGGACCAAGGAACGAGCAGTACTTC	CASSSPGPRNEQYF
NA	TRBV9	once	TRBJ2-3	TGTGCCAGCAGCGTAGATGGAGGTAGCGGCACAGATACGCAGTATTTT	CASSVDGGSGTDTQYF
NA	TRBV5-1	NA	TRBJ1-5	TGCGTCAGCAGCCCTGGGGTATCAGGGGAGGATAGCAATCAGCCCCAGCATTTT	CVSSPGVSGEDSNQPQHF
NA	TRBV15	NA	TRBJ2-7	TGTGCCACCAGCACCCGCGGCAGGGGTTCCTACGAGCAGTACTTC	CATSTRGRGSYEQYF
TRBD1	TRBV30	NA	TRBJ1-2	TGTGCCTGGACCGTTGATGGGACAGTCTATGGCTACACCTTC	CAWTVDGTVYGYTF
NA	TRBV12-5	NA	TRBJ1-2	TGTGCTAGTGGTTTCAGGCCAGACTATGGCTACACCTTC	CASGFRPDYGYTF
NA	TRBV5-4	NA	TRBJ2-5	TGTGCCAGCAGCTTGGTCAGCCAAGAGACCCAGTACTTC	CASSLVSQETQYF
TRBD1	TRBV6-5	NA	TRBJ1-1	TGTGCCAGCAGTGCGGGGACAGGGACTGATACAGAAGCTTTCTTT	CASSAGTGTDTEAFF
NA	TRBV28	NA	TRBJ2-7	TGTGCCAGCTTCGACCCCGGGTACGAGCAGTACTTC	CASFDPGYEQYF
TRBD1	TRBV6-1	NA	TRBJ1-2	TGTGCCAGCAGTGAAGTGGGACAGGGAGGGTATGGCTACACCTTC	CASSEVGQGGYGYTF
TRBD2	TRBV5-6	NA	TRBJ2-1	TGTGCCAGCAGCCTGACTATAAGCGGGAGTGGCGATGAGCAGTTCTTC	CASSLTISGSGDEQFF
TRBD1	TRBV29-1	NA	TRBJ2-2	TGCAGCGTTGGGGACAGGGCTGCCGGGGAGCTGTTTTTT	CSVGDRAAGELFF
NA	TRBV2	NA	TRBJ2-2	TGTGCCAGCAGTGAAGCGCCAGACAGAAACACCGGGGAGCTGTTTTTT	CASSEAPDRNTGELFF
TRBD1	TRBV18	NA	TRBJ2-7	TGTGCCAGCTCTCCTGGACAGGTGCAGTACTTC	CASSPGQVQYF